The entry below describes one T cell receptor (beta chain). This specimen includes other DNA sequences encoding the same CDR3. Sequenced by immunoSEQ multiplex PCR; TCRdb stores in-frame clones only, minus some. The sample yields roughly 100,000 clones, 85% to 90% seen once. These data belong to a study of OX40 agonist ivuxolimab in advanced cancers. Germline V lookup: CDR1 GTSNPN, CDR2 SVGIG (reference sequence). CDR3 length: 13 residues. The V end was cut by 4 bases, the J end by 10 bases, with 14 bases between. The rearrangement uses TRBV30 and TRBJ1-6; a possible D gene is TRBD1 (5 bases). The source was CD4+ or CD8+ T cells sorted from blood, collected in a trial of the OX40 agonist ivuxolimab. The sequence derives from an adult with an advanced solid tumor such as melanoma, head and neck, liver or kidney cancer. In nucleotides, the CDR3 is TGTGCCTGGAAGGGGCAGGGAAACTCACCCCTCCACTTT. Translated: CAWKGQGNSPLHF.